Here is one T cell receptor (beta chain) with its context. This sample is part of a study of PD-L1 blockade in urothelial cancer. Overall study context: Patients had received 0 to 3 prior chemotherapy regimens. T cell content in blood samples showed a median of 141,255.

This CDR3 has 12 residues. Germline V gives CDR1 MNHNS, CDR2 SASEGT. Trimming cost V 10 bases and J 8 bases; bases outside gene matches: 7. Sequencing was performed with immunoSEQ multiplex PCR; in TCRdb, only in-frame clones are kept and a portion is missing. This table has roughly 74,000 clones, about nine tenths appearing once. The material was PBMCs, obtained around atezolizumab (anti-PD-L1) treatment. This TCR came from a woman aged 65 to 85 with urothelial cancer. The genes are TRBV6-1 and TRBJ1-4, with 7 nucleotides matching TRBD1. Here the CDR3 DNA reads TGTGCCACAGAGGGGGCGCTGGAAAAACTGTTTTTT. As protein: CATEGALEKLFF.